This T cell receptor (beta chain) was captured in a study of shared clonotypes between healthy human individuals. Study-wide results and limits: Among a few donors, approximately 4.6% of naive CD4 clonotypes were found in common. Naive subsets typically showed greater estimated richness than memory subsets.

The CDR3 extends over 15 amino acids. Trimming at V came to 6 bases and at J to 0 bases, leaving 7 bases not matched to a gene. Germline lookup yields CDR1 PRHDT and CDR2 FYEKMQ (reference sequence). Points on this clone: No antigen is known for it.

Positive CCR7 selection of CD45RO-negative cells yielded the naive CD8 cells, and terminally differentiated effector memory CD45RA+ cells were excluded. Produced via immunoSEQ multiplex PCR; TCRdb's table is partial and in-frame only. The sample consists of millions of clones, about 95% of them appearing once. The receptor was isolated from a man aged 18 to 29 in good health. This chain uses TRBV13 with TRBJ2-7; 8 bases line up with TRBD1. Sample: naive CD8+ T cells sorted from blood. This CDR3 is CASSIQGVSSYEQYF. Written as DNA, the CDR3 is TGTGCCAGCAGTATACAGGGGGTGAGCTCCTACGAGCAGTACTTC.